Listed here are 10 T cell receptor beta chains from one sample, sequenced in a study of blood T cell repertoires in COVID-19 (dated by TCRdb to the early 2020s). The library relied on the immunoSEQ multiplex PCR assay. The table was pulled from immuneACCESS by TCRdb, which kept in-frame rearrangements only. Such tables lose some clones; where checked, under half of the loss comes from unresolved V genes, and the rest has no known cause. The sample has around 300,000 clones on record, 88% of them singletons. The ten largest clonotypes hold under 3.5% of the sample. Material: PBMCs or T cells enriched from blood (not recorded which). These TCRs come from a woman between 50 and 59 years old who had recovered from COVID-19.

V usage is TRBV28 and J usage is TRBJ2-6, with a possible D match to TRBD2 (5 bases). V shed 4 bases and J shed 0 bases, with 7 bases lying between them. This CDR3 contains 15 residues. Germline V gene sequence: CDR1 MDHEN, CDR2 SYDVKM. In nucleotides, the CDR3 is TGTGCCAGCAGTTCGACTAACTCTGGGGCCAACGTCCTGACTTTC. This translates into CASSSTNSGANVLTF.

A remark on this clone: The same CDR3 is also encoded by other DNA sequences in this sample. The V and J genes are TRBV28 and TRBJ1-1; 7 bases agree with TRBD1. The ends lost 2 bases at V and 0 bases at J; junction bases unmatched: 0. The germline V gene encodes CDR1 MDHEN and CDR2 SYDVKM. The CDR3 has 14 residues. The CDR3 loop reads CASSLGTVNTEAFF. Written as DNA, the CDR3 is TGTGCCAGCAGTTTAGGGACAGTGAACACTGAAGCTTTCTTT. The full variable domain, its missing parts supplied by reference TRBV28 and TRBJ1-1, is DVKVTQSSRYLVKRTGEKVFLECVQDMDHENMFWYRQDPGLGLRLIYFSYDVKMKEKGDIPEGYSVSREKKERFSLILESASTNQTSMYLCASSLGTVNTEAFFGQGTRLTVV.

V gene TRBV9 combines with J gene TRBJ2-5; D may be TRBD2 (6 bases). The CDR3 loop spans 14 amino acids. Germline CDR1 SGDLS, CDR2 YYNGEE. Trimming took off 0 bases at V and 5 bases at J, with 11 bases between the two ends. The CDR3 loop reads CASSVAAGRETQYF. The CDR3 DNA reads as TGTGCCAGCAGCGTAGCAGCGGGTCGGGAGACCCAGTACTTC.

The V and J genes are TRBV5-1 and TRBJ1-1; D call uncertain. Germline V gene data show CDR1 as SGHRS and CDR2 as YFSETQ. With 2 bases removed from V and 1 base from J, the gap between germline ends came to 15 bases. This CDR3 has 16 residues. The DNA for the CDR3 is TGCGCCAGCAGCTTCCAGAATCCAGGCCCGAACACTGAAGCTTTCTTT. It yields the protein CASSFQNPGPNTEAFF.

This clone has a single count. The chain recombines TRBV11-2 with TRBJ2-7, with TRBD2 identical over 9 bases. Germline lookup yields CDR1 SGHAT and CDR2 FQNNGV. This CDR3 is 14 amino acids long. The V gene end was trimmed by 3 bases and the J gene end by 3 bases; junction bases not matched to a gene: 3. CDR3 sequence reads: CASSFGTSSYEQYF. The CDR3 bases are TGTGCCAGCAGCTTCGGGACTAGCAGCTACGAGCAGTACTTC.

The genes are TRBV5-1 and TRBJ2-7, with 9 nucleotides matching TRBD2. This CDR3 is 14 amino acids long. Looked up from germline, CDR1 is SGHRS and CDR2 is YFSETQ. V was pared by 2 bases and J by 4 bases, with 4 bases of the junction left unmatched. The CDR3 DNA reads as TGCGCCAGCAGCTTAACCACTAGCGGGTACGAGCAGTACTTC. Its translation is CASSLTTSGYEQYF.

The chain employs TRBV5-6 and TRBJ2-3, with TRBD2 identical over 7 bases. The ends lost 5 bases at V and 3 bases at J; junction bases unmatched: 15. The CDR3 runs 17 residues. CDR1 is SGHDT, CDR2 YYEEEE, per germline. The chain's CDR3 is CASSYIKSGKPTDTQYF. The CDR3 DNA reads as TGTGCCAGCAGTTATATTAAGAGCGGGAAACCTACAGATACGCAGTATTTT.

This chain connects TRBV28 to TRBJ1-1; D remains ambiguous. The CDR3 length is 15 residues. Germline V gene data show CDR1 as MDHEN and CDR2 as SYDVKM. V gave up 5 bases and J gave up 4 bases, with 17 bases separating them. The CDR3 sequence is CASSPPGNRVTEAFF. The CDR3 region has the DNA TGTGCCAGCAGTCCCCCGGGGAACCGTGTCACTGAAGCTTTCTTT. Together with reference TRBV28 and TRBJ1-1, the CDR3 gives the full variable domain: DVKVTQSSRYLVKRTGEKVFLECVQDMDHENMFWYRQDPGLGLRLIYFSYDVKMKEKGDIPEGYSVSREKKERFSLILESASTNQTSMYLCASSPPGNRVTEAFFGQGTRLTVV.

The chain links TRBV19 to TRBJ1-2, with 7 bases lining up with TRBD1. CDR3 length equals 14 residues. Germline CDR1 reads LNHDA; CDR2 reads SQIVND (reference sequence). V lost 6 bases to trimming and J lost 2 bases; unmatched junction nucleotides: 6. The CDR3 protein is CASSRDSHNYGYTF. The DNA for the CDR3 is TGTGCCAGTAGCCGGGACAGTCACAACTATGGCTACACCTTC.

The chain has TRBV18 and TRBJ1-6; D gene uncertain. The CDR3 length is 14 residues. Germline V gene lookup returns CDR1 KGHSH and CDR2 LQKENI. The germline V and J ends were trimmed by 5 bases and 10 bases, with 15 bases remaining between them. The CDR3 spells CASSEDRGGSPLHF. In DNA form, the CDR3 reads TGTGCCAGCTCAGAGGACCGGGGTGGGTCACCCCTCCACTTT.